In this sample, the clone carrying this TCR beta chain turned up a few times. Building of the TCR beta libraries involved iRepertoire HTBI primers and Arm-PCR of CDR3 regions. The authors' processing: Across samples, 60 or so TRBV and some 15 TRBJ segments were found. MiXCR, applied by TCRdb to the multiplex PCR reads, yields one record per CDR3 protein. The V and J calls shown here were made by TCRdb, not taken from the authors' results. In the table there are around 400,000 distinct CDR3 sequences, 15% of which are singletons. The germline V gene has CDR1 LGHDT and CDR2 YNNKEL (reference sequence). J gave up 2 bases and V 6 bases, and 5 bases lay outside the gene matches. This CDR3 is 15 amino acids long. The time point: newly diagnosed GD, antithyroid drugs for less than 3 months. Construction of the TCR library relied on RNA isolated from PBMCs. The sample comes from a study of regulatory T cells in long-lasting Graves disease.

A further study also used this sample, focusing on T cells in Graves' hyperthyroidism and ophthalmopathy.

This receptor was taken from a woman between 40 and 55 years old with Graves disease. This chain uses TRBV3-1 with TRBJ2-3, with 10 bases lining up with TRBD2. The material was peripheral blood mononuclear cells (PBMCs), obtained at new diagnosis, from a patient treated with antithyroid drugs. DNA for the CDR3: TGTGCCAGCAGTCTAGCGGGAGTCCACACAGATACGCAGTATTTT. Translation gives CASSLAGVHTDTQYF.